The 28 T cell receptor beta chains reported below all come from one sample, sequenced in a study of cytomegalovirus exposure and HLA in healthy donors (TCRdb year 2017). The library came from the immunoSEQ multiplex PCR assay. For the multiplex PCR, a mixture combining 60 forward primers for TCR Vbeta segments and 13 reverse primers for TCR Jbeta segments was used. The table was pulled from immuneACCESS by TCRdb, which kept in-frame rearrangements only. Such tables lose some clones; where checked, under half of the loss comes from unresolved V genes, and the rest has no known cause. This sample comprises about 140,000 clones, approximately 71% of them detected only once. The ten biggest clones cover roughly 12% of the sample. Sequenced material: PBMCs. Every receptor here comes from a man between 18 and 35 years old in good health and CMV-seropositive.

This chain connects TRBV27 to TRBJ1-1, with a possible D match to TRBD1 (5 bases). The CDR3 consists of 12 residues. Germline lookup yields CDR1 MNHEY and CDR2 SMNVEV (reference sequence). V dropped 7 bases and J dropped 4 bases, with 10 bases sitting between them. The chain's CDR3 is CASKTGGTEAFF. CDR3 coding DNA: TGTGCCAGCAAAACGGGGGGCACTGAAGCTTTCTTT.

The rearrangement joins TRBV27 to TRBJ2-7; tentatively, D is TRBD1 (5 bases). Germline V gene data show CDR1 as MNHEY and CDR2 as SMNVEV (reference sequence). The length of the CDR3 is 17 residues. The V gene lost 2 bases and the J gene lost 2 bases, with 19 bases spanning the gap. For the CDR3, the DNA is TGTGCCAGCAGTTTAATCCCCGCAGGGTCCTTGGCCTACGAGCAGTACTTC. Amino acids: CASSLIPAGSLAYEQYF.

CDR3 region: CASSSPGIDEQFF. The CDR3 DNA sequence: TGTGCCAGCAGTTCCCCCGGGATCGATGAGCAGTTCTTC. The chain carries TRBV28 and TRBJ2-1, with a weak D call TRBD2 (5 bases). This CDR3 has 13 amino acids. Germline V gives CDR1 MDHEN, CDR2 SYDVKM. V lost 4 bases and J lost 8, with 12 bases in between. The full variable domain, rest sourced from reference TRBV28 and TRBJ2-1, is DVKVTQSSRYLVKRTGEKVFLECVQDMDHENMFWYRQDPGLGLRLIYFSYDVKMKEKGDIPEGYSVSREKKERFSLILESASTNQTSMYLCASSSPGIDEQFFGPGTRLTVL.

V and J are TRBV7-6 and TRBJ1-1; TRBD1 agrees at 7 bases. CDR3 size: 14 residues. Trimming at V came to 5 bases and at J to 4 bases, leaving 7 bases not matched to a gene. Germline loops: CDR1 SGHVS, CDR2 FNYEAQ. As DNA, the CDR3 is TGTGCCAGCAGCCCAGGACAGGCGGGCACTGAAGCTTTCTTT. Translation gives CASSPGQAGTEAFF.

The chain combines TRBV5-4 with TRBJ2-3; maybe TRBD2 (6 bases). The CDR3 totals 16 residues. Germline V gene lookup returns CDR1 SGHNT and CDR2 YYREEE (reference sequence). V lost 4 bases to trimming and J lost 0 bases, with 15 bases between them. The CDR3 loop is CASSVGTLPSTDTQYF. CDR3 nucleotides: TGTGCCAGCAGCGTAGGGACTCTTCCTAGCACAGATACGCAGTATTTT. The variable domain in full, with the rest retrieved from reference TRBV5-4 and TRBJ2-3, is ETGVTQSPTHLIKTRGQQVTLRCSSQSGHNTVSWYQQALGQGPQFIFQYYREEENGRGNFPPRFSGLQFPNYSSELNVNALELDDSALYLCASSVGTLPSTDTQYFGPGTRLTVL.

The chain combines TRBV29-1 with TRBJ2-3; 11 nucleotides agree with TRBD1. V lost 6 bases, J lost 5 bases, and 7 bases stayed unmatched. The CDR3 is made up of 14 amino acids. The germline V gene has CDR1 SQVTM and CDR2 ANQGSEA. CDR3 sequence: CSVSDRGQEDTQYF. CDR3 nucleotide sequence: TGCAGCGTATCGGACAGGGGGCAAGAAGATACGCAGTATTTT.

In this sample, this clone turned up a few times. The chain recombines TRBV7-9 with TRBJ2-1, with D tentatively TRBD1 (5 bases). This CDR3 spans 13 amino acids. Looked up from germline, CDR1 is SEHNR and CDR2 is FQNEAQ (reference sequence). The V end was cut by 5 bases, the J end by 7 bases, with 12 bases between. In nucleotides, the CDR3 is TGTGCCAGCAGCCCGCAGGGTAATAATGAGCAGTTCTTC. It translates to CASSPQGNNEQFF.

The V and J genes are TRBV9 and TRBJ2-7; D gene ambiguous. Trimming removed 5 bases from V and 0 bases from J, with 12 bases in between. The CDR3 is 14 residues long. Looked up from germline, CDR1 is SGDLS and CDR2 is YYNGEE. CDR3 DNA sequence: TGTGCCAGCAGACCCACCCCGAGCTCCTACGAGCAGTACTTC. It codes for CASRPTPSSYEQYF.

This chain connects TRBV14 to TRBJ2-5; 7 bases are shared with TRBD1. This CDR3 has 15 residues. Germline lookup yields CDR1 SGHDN and CDR2 FVKESK. Losses at the gene ends were 0 bases for V and 5 bases for J; bases not matched to a gene: 6. The CDR3 loop is CASSQDRGPGETQYF. In DNA, the CDR3 is TGTGCCAGCAGCCAAGATAGGGGGCCGGGGGAGACCCAGTACTTC.

This chain connects TRBV7-3 to TRBJ2-1; the match to TRBD2 covers 8 bases. V was pared by 5 bases and J by 15 bases, with 12 bases of the junction left unmatched. The CDR3 consists of 13 residues. Germline V gene lookup returns CDR1 SGHTA and CDR2 FQGTGA. Here the CDR3 DNA reads TGTGCCAGCAGCCCGGGAAGCGGGAGTGTTGCGTTCTTC. Its translation is CASSPGSGSVAFF.

The V gene is TRBV6-5, the J gene TRBJ1-1; D might be TRBD1 (5 bases). The V end lost 2 bases, the J end lost 3 bases, and 13 bases lay between the germline ends. Germline values: CDR1 MNHEY, CDR2 SVGAGI. CDR3 length: 15 residues. The CDR3 region has the DNA TGTGCCAGCAGTTACGCGTCAGGGATCCACACTGAAGCTTTCTTT. Protein: CASSYASGIHTEAFF.

This chain connects TRBV5-6 to TRBJ1-2, with 10 bases identical to TRBD1. CDR1 SGHDT and CDR2 YYEEEE come from the germline V gene. J was trimmed by 7 bases and V by 4 bases; bases with no gene match: 7. The CDR3 length is 14 residues. As DNA, the CDR3 is TGTGCCAGCAGCGACGGACAGGGGGTATTTGGCTACACCTTC. Translating it yields CASSDGQGVFGYTF.

The chain carries TRBV27 and TRBJ2-1, with TRBD2 identical over 9 bases. J was trimmed by 0 bases and V by 0 bases; bases with no gene match: 9. The CDR3 contains 19 residues. CDR1 and CDR2 from the germline V gene are MNHEY and SMNVEV (reference sequence). The CDR3 is CASSLSRPNSGSSYNEQFF. The CDR3 nucleotides are TGTGCCAGCAGTTTATCTCGTCCAAATAGCGGGAGCTCCTACAATGAGCAGTTCTTC.

This clone was picked up one time. This chain uses TRBV14 with TRBJ2-7; 10 bases are shared with TRBD2. Germline lookup yields CDR1 SGHDN and CDR2 FVKESK. The CDR3 contains 16 residues. With 3 bases clipped from V and 7 bases from J, the junction kept 12 bases outside the gene matches. CDR3 DNA: TGTGCCAGCAGCCAGCCTCGGACTAGCGGCGTCGGGGAGCAGTACTTC. Translated: CASSQPRTSGVGEQYF.

The chain joins TRBV27 to TRBJ1-5; D call uncertain. Germline values: CDR1 MNHEY, CDR2 SMNVEV (reference sequence). The CDR3 runs 15 residues. Trimming took 2 bases from V and 3 from J, leaving 11 bases between them. The CDR3 DNA is TGTGCCAGCAGTTTACGATCCGGAGCCAATCAGCCCCAGCATTTT. This sequence encodes CASSLRSGANQPQHF.

This chain links TRBV14 with TRBJ2-5; weak D call: TRBD1 (8 bases). The CDR3 totals 15 residues. Per germline, CDR1 SGHDN and CDR2 FVKESK. Deletions cut 6 bases from V and 6 bases from J, with 20 bases between. CDR3 bases: TGTGCCAGCAGTTTCTGGACAGGGAGGGGACAGACCCAGTACTTC. Translation: CASSFWTGRGQTQYF.

The rearrangement links TRBV6-4 to TRBJ2-1; TRBD2 is a possible D gene (5 bases). The CDR3 has 14 residues. V was trimmed by 6 bases and J by 5 bases, leaving 14 bases between them. The germline V gene has CDR1 MRHNA and CDR2 SNTAGT. DNA of the CDR3: TGTGCCAGCAGACGGGATGTCAATAACAATGAGCAGTTCTTC. Encoded protein: CASRRDVNNNEQFF.

This sequence joins TRBV10-3 and TRBJ2-7; 13 nucleotides align to TRBD2. The CDR3 totals 17 residues. The V gene's germline CDR1 is ENHRY and CDR2 SYGVKD. J was trimmed by 1 base and V by 6 bases; bases with no gene match: 9. CDR3 nucleotide sequence: TGTGCCATCAGCTTCGGGACTAGCGGGGTCGGGTCCTACGAGCAGTACTTC. Translating it yields CAISFGTSGVGSYEQYF.

A few counts support this clone. This chain connects TRBV9 to TRBJ2-2, with 10 bases matching TRBD1. V shed 3 bases, J shed 5 bases, and the junction held 4 bases outside the gene matches. The CDR3 spans 15 residues. Looked up from germline, CDR1 is SGDLS and CDR2 is YYNGEE. The CDR3 protein is CASSGGQGRTGELFF. CDR3 bases: TGTGCCAGCAGCGGGGGACAGGGGCGTACCGGGGAGCTGTTTTTT.

This clone was seen a handful of times. The chain employs TRBV4-1 and TRBJ2-4; 7 positions agree with TRBD2. V lost 6 bases, J lost 7 bases, and 3 bases stayed unmatched. CDR3 length equals 12 residues. Germline assignment: CDR1 MGHRA and CDR2 YSYEKL. The CDR3 DNA sequence: TGCGCCAGCAGGGATAGCGGGAACATTCAGTACTTC. Residues: CASRDSGNIQYF.

The chain is built from TRBV7-2 and TRBJ2-1; possibly TRBD1 for D (7 bases). V dropped 3 bases and J dropped 7 bases, with 13 bases sitting between them. CDR1 SGHTA and CDR2 FQGNSA come from the germline V gene. There are 14 residues in the CDR3. CDR3 nucleotides: TGTGCCAGCAGCTTGGAGGGACAGTCAAATGAGCAGTTCTTC. Protein sequence: CASSLEGQSNEQFF.

This clone was counted between two and nine times. The rearrangement uses TRBV6-5 and TRBJ1-1; D remains unclear. The CDR3 totals 13 residues. Trimming took 6 bases from V and 11 from J, leaving 19 bases between them. Germline-derived CDR1 and CDR2 are MNHEY and SVGAGI. As DNA, the CDR3 is TGTGCCAGCAGAAGACCCGGGGTCAGTGCTGCTTTCTTT. It codes for CASRRPGVSAAFF.

There are a few counts of this clone. This chain joins TRBV19 and TRBJ2-7, with TRBD1 matching over 10 bases. Losses at the gene ends were 10 bases for V and 2 bases for J; bases not matched to a gene: 8. Looked up from germline, CDR1 is LNHDA and CDR2 is SQIVND (reference sequence). CDR3 length: 14 residues. CDR3 sequence: CATRRDRGTYEQYF. For the CDR3, the DNA is TGTGCCACCAGACGGGACAGGGGTACCTACGAGCAGTACTTC.

The chain carries TRBV15 and TRBJ2-7, with 9 bases that match TRBD2. The J segment lost 1 base and the V segment lost 9 bases, leaving 4 bases of the junction unmatched. CDR1 and CDR2 (germline): LNHNV, YYDKDF (reference sequence). This CDR3 contains 13 residues. The CDR3, as DNA: TGTGCCACAGCCAGCGGGAGGTCCTACGAGCAGTACTTC. Residues: CATASGRSYEQYF.

V usage is TRBV19 and J usage is TRBJ2-1; maybe TRBD1 (6 bases). The germline V gene encodes CDR1 LNHDA and CDR2 SQIVND (reference sequence). The CDR3 totals 14 residues. V shed 3 bases and J shed 7 bases, with 13 bases lying between them. The DNA for the CDR3 is TGTGCCAGTAGTATTTACCAGGGGCTAAATGAGCAGTTCTTC. Residues: CASSIYQGLNEQFF.

The gene calls are TRBV27 and TRBJ2-1; 8 nucleotides match TRBD1. V lost 6 bases and J lost 8; bases outside the gene matches: 9. This CDR3 comprises 14 residues. Germline V lookup: CDR1 MNHEY, CDR2 SMNVEV (reference sequence). The CDR3 DNA follows: TGTGCCAGCAGCCGGAGAGACAGGGGTGATGAGCAGTTCTTC. It specifies CASSRRDRGDEQFF.

This CDR3 is CASSLGLNTDTQYF. CDR3 bases: TGTGCCAGCAGCCTCGGACTTAACACAGATACGCAGTATTTT. The chain employs TRBV7-2 and TRBJ2-3, with D tentatively TRBD2 (5 bases). CDR3 size: 14 residues. CDR1 is SGHTA and CDR2 is FQGNSA in the germline V gene. Trimming left V 5 bases short and J 2 bases short, with 11 bases between.

The gene calls are TRBV6-1 and TRBJ1-1, with 11 nucleotides matching TRBD1. The CDR3 has 12 amino acids. From germline, CDR1 is MNHNS and CDR2 SASEGT. J was trimmed by 8 bases and V by 6 bases; bases with no gene match: 2. The CDR3 protein is CASSWTGGEAFF. For the CDR3, the DNA is TGTGCCAGCAGCTGGACAGGGGGCGAAGCTTTCTTT.